Listed here are 22 T cell receptor beta chains from one sample, sequenced in a study of neoadjuvant anti-PD-1 for oral cavity cancer. TCRdb's copy holds only in-frame clones and misses some; the assay was immunoSEQ multiplex PCR. The table records 68,000 or so clones, around 84% of them present only once. The time point denotes: after neoadjuvant nivolumab, at surgical resection. The input for sequencing was PBMCs, taken after nivolumab (anti-PD-1) treatment. The receptors originated from a person aged 35-79 years with oral cavity squamous cell carcinoma.

The chain joins TRBV2 to TRBJ2-7; D ambiguous. This CDR3 region has 12 residues. The germline CDR1 and CDR2 sequences are SNHLY and FYNNEI. V was clipped by 7 bases and J by 5 bases, with 12 bases between them. In DNA form, the CDR3 reads TGTGCCAGCATGGGGATTCCGCACGAGCAGTACTTC. As protein: CASMGIPHEQYF.

The rearrangement uses TRBV10-3 and TRBJ2-3; D unresolved. This CDR3 has 15 residues. Trimming removed 4 bases from V and 0 bases from J, with 11 bases in between. CDR1 is ENHRY, CDR2 SYGVKD, per germline. The CDR3 region has the DNA TGTGCCATCAGTGCCAGCGACCTTAGCACAGATACGCAGTATTTT. Protein: CAISASDLSTDTQYF.

The chain couples TRBV7-8 to TRBJ2-2, with D tentatively TRBD1 (5 bases). The CDR3 sequence is 14 residues long. The V gene's germline CDR1 is SGHVS and CDR2 FQNEAQ. Trimming stripped 7 bases from V and 6 bases from J, with 15 bases between. The CDR3 DNA reads TGTGCCAGCATTGATCAGGGCTGGGCCGGGGAGCTGTTTTTT. It specifies CASIDQGWAGELFF.

This chain joins TRBV30 and TRBJ1-5, with D uncertain. The CDR3 length is 14 residues. The V end lost 3 bases, the J end lost 2 bases, and 11 bases lay between the germline ends. Germline values: CDR1 GTSNPN, CDR2 SVGIG (reference sequence). In DNA, the CDR3 is TGTGCCTGGAGGGAGGCTTCGGGCAATCAGCCCCAGCATTTT. Encoded protein: CAWREASGNQPQHF.

The rearrangement links TRBV19 to TRBJ1-5, with D uncertain. V gave up 5 bases and J gave up 1 base, with 12 bases separating them. Germline CDR1 reads LNHDA; CDR2 reads SQIVND (reference sequence). This CDR3 is 15 amino acids long. CDR3 sequence reads: CASSPHTVSNQPQHF. CDR3 DNA sequence: TGTGCCAGTAGTCCCCACACGGTCAGCAATCAGCCCCAGCATTTT.

In its sample, this clone was seen once. V is TRBV7-5 and J is TRBJ2-7; the D call TRBD1 from the table was never checked on the DNA. TRBV7-5 is termed a pseudogene. The CDR3 runs 15 residues. The CDR3, as DNA: TGTGCCAGAAGCCCCAAAGACAGGGTCGACTACGAGCAGTACTTC. Its translation: CARSPKDRVDYEQYF.

The rearrangement uses TRBV19 and TRBJ1-1, with D tentatively TRBD1 (5 bases). The CDR3 consists of 13 residues. The V gene lost 3 bases and the J gene lost 3 bases, with 8 bases spanning the gap. Germline V gene sequence: CDR1 LNHDA, CDR2 SQIVND (reference sequence). The CDR3 reads CASSIKGDTEAFF. As DNA, the CDR3 is TGTGCCAGTAGTATTAAAGGGGACACTGAAGCTTTCTTT.

The chain has TRBV25-1 and TRBJ2-1, with unresolved D. V dropped 2 bases and J dropped 0 bases, with 2 bases sitting between them. Per germline, CDR1 MGHDK and CDR2 SYGVNS. The CDR3 contains 13 residues. CDR3 bases: TGTGCCAGCAGTGAAACCTCCTACAATGAGCAGTTCTTC. Its protein is CASSETSYNEQFF.

V gene TRBV6-5 combines with J gene TRBJ2-7, with D possibly being TRBD1 (5 bases). Germline lookup yields CDR1 MNHEY and CDR2 SVGAGI. Deletions cut 7 bases from V and 1 base from J, with 11 bases between. The length of the CDR3 is 13 residues. The CDR3 region has the DNA TGTGCCAGCACCCAGGGCCCGTCCTACGAGCAGTACTTC. Amino acid sequence: CASTQGPSYEQYF.

This rearrangement joins TRBV10-3 to TRBJ2-1; tentative D call: TRBD1 (5 bases). V was trimmed by 5 bases and J by 5 bases, leaving 16 bases between them. Germline V gene lookup returns CDR1 ENHRY and CDR2 SYGVKD. The CDR3 length is 15 residues. This CDR3 reads CAISSQVSRDNEQFF. In nucleotides, the CDR3 is TGTGCCATCAGTTCACAGGTTAGTCGAGACAATGAGCAGTTCTTC.

The J gene is TRBJ2-1, the V gene TRBV10-1, with no clear D. Germline V gives CDR1 WNHNN, CDR2 SYGVQD (reference sequence). The length of the CDR3 is 11 residues. Between the trimmed V and J ends, which lost 6 bases and 5 bases, there was a span of 5 bases. CDR3 coding DNA: TGCGCCAGCAGCCAGAACAATGAGCAGTTCTTC. Its protein is CASSQNNEQFF.

The chain combines TRBV7-2 with TRBJ2-2, with a tentative D call TRBD2 (7 bases). The germline gives CDR1 SGHTA, CDR2 FQGNSA. The V and J ends lost 4 bases and 3 bases respectively, with 15 bases between them. This CDR3 is 16 amino acids long. CDR3 nucleotide sequence: TGTGCCAGCAGCTGGAAGGGGGGGATTGACACCGGGGAGCTGTTTTTT. Translation gives CASSWKGGIDTGELFF.

V and J are TRBV6-1 and TRBJ1-4; weak D call: TRBD1 (5 bases). Germline CDR1 reads MNHNS; CDR2 reads SASEGT. Trimming cost V 6 bases and J 6 bases, with 17 bases left between them. CDR3 length equals 15 residues. The chain's CDR3 is CASSQQFSGYEKLFF. The DNA for the CDR3 is TGTGCCAGCAGCCAACAGTTCTCAGGGTATGAAAAACTGTTTTTT.

The chain has TRBV27 and TRBJ1-5; D remains ambiguous. Trimming pared 3 bases from V and 4 bases from J, leaving 13 bases between. The CDR3 runs to 15 residues. The germline V gene has CDR1 MNHEY and CDR2 SMNVEV (reference sequence). CDR3 in DNA: TGTGCCAGCAGTTTCTCCCGAATCGAGAATCAGCCCCAGCATTTT. It codes for CASSFSRIENQPQHF.

This clone occurred a few times. The rearrangement links TRBV4-1 to TRBJ1-3, with D possibly being TRBD1 (5 bases). The germline V and J ends were trimmed by 5 bases and 0 bases, with 17 bases remaining between them. The V gene's germline CDR1 is MGHRA and CDR2 YSYEKL. The CDR3 is made up of 17 amino acids. CDR3 DNA sequence: TGCGCCAGCAGCTCGCGGGGCACCCAGATCTCTGGAAACACCATATATTTT. Protein: CASSSRGTQISGNTIYF.

This chain connects TRBV6-5 to TRBJ2-1, with 8 bases fitting TRBD1. The CDR3 length is 14 residues. Germline V lookup: CDR1 MNHEY, CDR2 SVGAGI. V shed 6 bases, J shed 6 bases, and the junction held 7 bases outside the gene matches. CDR3 coding DNA: TGTGCCAGCAGCCGGGACAGGCGATCCAATGAGCAGTTCTTC. Translation: CASSRDRRSNEQFF.

This chain joins TRBV29-1 and TRBJ2-1; D remains unclear. V lost 6 bases and J lost 0, with 12 bases in between. The CDR3 is 14 amino acids. The germline V gene encodes CDR1 SQVTM and CDR2 ANQGSEA. In DNA, the CDR3 is TGCAGCGTACGTCCGCAGAGCTCCTACAATGAGCAGTTCTTC. This codes for CSVRPQSSYNEQFF.

This chain joins TRBV27 and TRBJ2-1; 8 positions match TRBD1. This CDR3 spans 15 amino acids. Trimming at V came to 3 bases and at J to 3 bases, leaving 4 bases not matched to a gene. Germline values: CDR1 MNHEY, CDR2 SMNVEV (reference sequence). The CDR3 DNA is TGTGCCAGCAGTTTTTTACAGGGGGACTACAATGAGCAGTTCTTC. Protein: CASSFLQGDYNEQFF.

The chain is built from TRBV5-1 and TRBJ1-2, with 8 nucleotides matching TRBD1. V lost 1 base and J lost 5; bases outside the gene matches: 7. Germline V gene sequence: CDR1 SGHRS, CDR2 YFSETQ. This CDR3 contains 15 residues. CDR3 sequence (DNA): TGCGCCAGCAGCTTGCTCGGACAGGGTCGGTATGGCTACACCTTC. It yields the protein CASSLLGQGRYGYTF.

This chain links TRBV2 with TRBJ2-1; TRBD1 aligns across 10 bases. Germline-derived CDR1 and CDR2 are SNHLY and FYNNEI. Trimming took 6 bases from V and 0 from J; bases not matched to a gene: 5. This CDR3 comprises 16 residues. The chain's CDR3 is CASREDRGGSYNEQFF. The DNA for the CDR3 is TGTGCCAGCAGGGAGGACAGGGGGGGCTCCTACAATGAGCAGTTCTTC. Combining the CDR3 with reference TRBV2 and TRBJ2-1 gives the whole variable domain EPEVTQTPSHQVTQMGQEVILRCVPISNHLYFYWYRQILGQKVEFLVSFYNNEISEKSEIFDDQFSVERPDGSNFTLKIRSTKLEDSAMYFCASREDRGGSYNEQFFGPGTRLTVL.

The chain is built from TRBV5-1 and TRBJ1-1, with TRBD1 matching 7 bases. Germline CDR1 SGHRS, CDR2 YFSETQ. This CDR3 contains 14 residues. Trimming took 2 bases from V and 5 from J; bases not matched to a gene: 6. The CDR3 sequence is CASSFETGRTEAFF. The DNA of the CDR3 is TGCGCCAGCAGCTTCGAGACAGGGCGGACTGAAGCTTTCTTT.

The chain employs TRBV13 and TRBJ2-3; D is ambiguous. Trimming cost V 2 bases and J 6 bases, with 12 bases left between them. Germline CDR1 is PRHDT and CDR2 is FYEKMQ (reference sequence). The CDR3 is made up of 14 amino acids. The chain's CDR3 is CASSLRAPGDTQYF. The CDR3 DNA reads as TGTGCCAGCAGCTTAAGGGCCCCTGGGGATACGCAGTATTTT.